These 28 T cell receptor beta chains came from one sample sequenced in a study of T cell responses to AZD1222 COVID-19 vaccine. Clones were read by immunoSEQ multiplex PCR, and TCRdb kept only the in-frame ones, dropping some. Of about 140,000 clones in the sample, roughly 90% are singletons; the top ten hold about 3%. The input for sequencing was peripheral blood, taken on day 0 of AZD1222 vaccination. These receptors originate from an adult in good health.

The chain joins TRBV2 to TRBJ2-7; 10 nucleotides agree with TRBD2. The V gene end was trimmed by 7 bases and the J gene end by 9 bases; junction bases not matched to a gene: 6. Per the germline V gene, CDR1 is SNHLY and CDR2 is FYNNEI. The CDR3 has 12 residues. The CDR3 DNA is TGTGCCAGCATGTGGACTAGCGGAGGGCAGTACTTC. It specifies CASMWTSGGQYF. The variable domain in full, with the rest retrieved from reference TRBV2 and TRBJ2-7, is EPEVTQTPSHQVTQMGQEVILRCVPISNHLYFYWYRQILGQKVEFLVSFYNNEISEKSEIFDDQFSVERPDGSNFTLKIRSTKLEDSAMYFCASMWTSGGQYFGPGTRLTVT.

This clone was detected a few times. The rearrangement uses TRBV7-9 and TRBJ2-5; tentatively, D is TRBD1 (6 bases). V lost 6 bases, J lost 5 bases, and 13 bases lay in between. This CDR3 has 13 residues. The germline CDR1 and CDR2 sequences are SEHNR and FQNEAQ (reference sequence). CDR3 nucleotide sequence: TGTGCCAGCAGGCCGACAGGCGAGGAGACCCAGTACTTC. Encoded protein: CASRPTGEETQYF.

The chain combines TRBV11-2 with TRBJ2-1; 11 nucleotides match TRBD2. The CDR3 is 16 residues long. CDR1 is SGHAT, CDR2 FQNNGV, per germline. The V and J ends lost 1 base and 9 bases, in that order; junction bases with no gene match: 8. CDR3 sequence (DNA): TGTGCCAGCAGCTTAGCACTAGCGGGAGCTCTATCTGAGCAGTTCTTC. Amino acid sequence: CASSLALAGALSEQFF.

This clone appeared once. The chain carries TRBV2 and TRBJ2-5, with D uncertain. The germline CDR1 and CDR2 sequences are SNHLY and FYNNEI. This CDR3 contains 16 residues. V gave up 2 bases and J gave up 2 bases, with 15 bases separating them. The CDR3 loop reads CASSEILGTNQETQYF. In DNA, the CDR3 is TGTGCCAGCAGTGAAATCTTAGGAACTAATCAAGAGACCCAGTACTTC.

The V call is TRBV7-2, the J call TRBJ2-1, with TRBD2 matching over 11 bases. The V gene's germline CDR1 is SGHTA and CDR2 FQGNSA. The V gene end was trimmed by 5 bases and the J gene end by 7 bases; junction bases not matched to a gene: 7. The CDR3 extends over 15 amino acids. The CDR3 spells CASSHSGRAGNEQFF. The CDR3 DNA sequence: TGTGCCAGCAGCCATAGCGGGAGGGCCGGAAATGAGCAGTTCTTC. The full variable domain, in which reference TRBV7-2 and TRBJ2-1 provide the parts outside the CDR3, is GAGVSQSPSNKVTEKGKDVELRCDPISGHTALYWYRQSLGQGLEFLIYFQGNSAPDKSGLPSDRFSAERTGGSVSTLTIQRTQQEDSAVYLCASSHSGRAGNEQFFGPGTRLTVL.

The chain employs TRBV7-6 and TRBJ2-1; TRBD2 matches at 7 bases. V lost 0 bases, J lost 4 bases, and 6 bases stayed unmatched. Germline lookup yields CDR1 SGHVS and CDR2 FNYEAQ. This CDR3 has 16 amino acids. CDR3 DNA sequence: TGTGCCAGCAGCTTAGCCCCAGCGGGGCCTTACAATGAGCAGTTCTTC. It specifies CASSLAPAGPYNEQFF.

This clone appeared a single time. The gene calls are TRBV7-9 and TRBJ2-7, with TRBD2 identical over 8 bases. This CDR3 is built from 13 residues. With 7 bases clipped from V and 4 bases from J, the junction kept 6 bases outside the gene matches. Germline V gene data show CDR1 as SEHNR and CDR2 as FQNEAQ (reference sequence). Here the CDR3 reads CASTYIAGYEQYF. For the CDR3, the DNA is TGTGCCAGCACCTATATAGCGGGATACGAGCAGTACTTC. Full variable domain (rest looked up from reference TRBV7-9 and TRBJ2-7): DTGVSQNPRHKITKRGQNVTFRCDPISEHNRLYWYRQTLGQGPEFLTYFQNEAQLEKSRLLSDRFSAERPKGSFSTLEIQRTEQGDSAMYLCASTYIAGYEQYFGPGTRLTVT.

This rearrangement joins TRBV7-6 to TRBJ1-4; 8 nucleotides match TRBD1. Looked up from germline, CDR1 is SGHVS and CDR2 is FNYEAQ. J was trimmed by 3 bases and V by 2 bases; bases with no gene match: 2. This CDR3 is 15 amino acids long. The CDR3 sequence is CASSLYRGANEKLFF. CDR3 DNA sequence: TGTGCCAGCAGCTTATACAGGGGGGCTAATGAAAAACTGTTTTTT.

The chain is built from TRBV11-3 and TRBJ2-1; D possibly corresponds to TRBD1 (6 bases). The CDR3 is 14 residues long. Trimming stripped 5 bases from V and 5 bases from J, with 13 bases between. Germline V gives CDR1 SGHNT, CDR2 YENEEA. CDR3 coding DNA: TGTGCCAGCAGCCTAAGGGGGAATAACAATGAGCAGTTCTTC. Protein product: CASSLRGNNNEQFF.

This chain joins TRBV7-8 and TRBJ2-7, with TRBD1 as a possible D gene (6 bases). The CDR3 runs 14 residues. Trimming pared 1 base from V and 0 bases from J, leaving 7 bases between. CDR1 is SGHVS, CDR2 FQNEAQ, per germline. The CDR3 DNA reads as TGTGCCAGCAGCTTAGAACAGGGCTCCTACGAGCAGTACTTC. Residues: CASSLEQGSYEQYF.

This chain uses TRBV5-1 with TRBJ2-6; D gene ambiguous. Trimming took 1 base from V and 0 from J, leaving 8 bases between them. This CDR3 contains 16 residues. Germline V lookup: CDR1 SGHRS, CDR2 YFSETQ. The CDR3 region has the DNA TGCGCCAGCAGCTTGAGGGTTAGCTCTGGGGCCAACGTCCTGACTTTC. Amino acids: CASSLRVSSGANVLTF.

The V and J genes are TRBV19 and TRBJ2-2; 10 bases line up with TRBD2. Per germline, CDR1 LNHDA and CDR2 SQIVND (reference sequence). CDR3 size: 16 residues. V trimming: 7 bases; J trimming: 5 bases; junction bases outside the gene matches: 10. CDR3: CASTTPSGRNTGELFF. Here the CDR3 DNA reads TGTGCCAGTACCACTCCTAGCGGGAGAAATACCGGGGAGCTGTTTTTT.

This chain links TRBV5-1 with TRBJ1-4, with D maybe TRBD1 (5 bases). Trimming removed 2 bases at V and 5 bases at J, with 10 bases between. Per the germline V gene, CDR1 is SGHRS and CDR2 is YFSETQ. The CDR3 is 14 residues long. This chain's CDR3 is CASSFGGKNEKLFF. The CDR3 nucleotides read TGCGCCAGCAGCTTCGGGGGAAAGAATGAAAAACTGTTTTTT.

The chain has TRBV27 and TRBJ1-2; D uncertain. V was pared by 3 bases and J by 8 bases, with 13 bases between. The CDR3 length is 13 residues. Germline V gene lookup returns CDR1 MNHEY and CDR2 SMNVEV (reference sequence). The CDR3 nucleotides are TGTGCCAGCAGTTTCGGGGTAGAAAGCGGCTACACCTTC. This encodes CASSFGVESGYTF.

The chain combines TRBV7-9 with TRBJ2-7, with 11 bases that match TRBD2. Trimming removed 1 base from V and 6 bases from J; junction bases left unmatched: 5. CDR1 and CDR2 (germline): SEHNR, FQNEAQ (reference sequence). This CDR3 comprises 15 residues. CDR3 protein: CASSLEGLAASEQYF. CDR3 bases: TGTGCCAGCAGCTTAGAGGGACTAGCGGCTAGCGAGCAGTACTTC.

The genes are TRBV19 and TRBJ2-7; D might be TRBD2 (6 bases). Germline values: CDR1 LNHDA, CDR2 SQIVND (reference sequence). Trimming took off 2 bases at V and 0 bases at J, with 11 bases between the two ends. This CDR3 has 15 residues. CDR3 sequence reads: CASSIRGTFSYEQYF. The CDR3 nucleotides are TGTGCCAGTAGTATACGGGGGACGTTCTCCTACGAGCAGTACTTC.

This chain connects TRBV4-1 to TRBJ2-3, with 14 bases identical to TRBD2. The CDR3 runs 16 residues. Per the germline V gene, CDR1 is MGHRA and CDR2 is YSYEKL. Trimming removed 0 bases from V and 4 bases from J; junction bases left unmatched: 0. The DNA for the CDR3 is TGCGCCAGCAGCCAAGAGGGACTAGCGGGAGCAGATACGCAGTATTTT. Residues: CASSQEGLAGADTQYF.

The J gene is TRBJ2-3, the V gene TRBV5-4, with D hard to call. The CDR3 has 12 residues. V was clipped by 4 bases and J by 2 bases, with 5 bases between them. The germline V gene encodes CDR1 SGHNT and CDR2 YYREEE (reference sequence). CDR3 nucleotides: TGTGCCAGCAGCCACGACACAGATACGCAGTATTTT. Translation gives CASSHDTDTQYF.

J is TRBJ2-1 and V is TRBV6-2 or TRBV6-3; D might be TRBD2 (6 bases). The germline V and J ends were trimmed by 5 bases and 7 bases, with 12 bases remaining between them. The CDR3 consists of 13 residues. Germline V lookup: CDR1 MNHEY, CDR2 SVGEGT. DNA for the CDR3: TGTGCCAGCAGTCCCGATGGGAGGAATGAGCAGTTCTTC. Residues: CASSPDGRNEQFF.

The chain recombines TRBV6-5 with TRBJ2-4; TRBD1 aligns across 10 bases. The J segment lost 9 bases and the V segment lost 6 bases, leaving 11 bases of the junction unmatched. The CDR3 is 15 amino acids. Germline assignment: CDR1 MNHEY and CDR2 SVGAGI. CDR3 residues: CASSPMTGGAAIQYF. Here the CDR3 DNA reads TGTGCCAGCAGCCCGATGACAGGGGGCGCAGCCATTCAGTACTTC.

The V gene is TRBV4-1, the J gene TRBJ1-1, with a weak D call TRBD1 (6 bases). The CDR3 has 16 amino acids. V lost 0 bases, J lost 0 bases, and 11 bases lay in between. CDR1 is MGHRA and CDR2 is YSYEKL in the germline V gene. The CDR3 loop reads CASSQEGGRVNTEAFF. The CDR3 coding sequence is TGCGCCAGCAGCCAAGAAGGGGGGAGGGTGAACACTGAAGCTTTCTTT.

J is TRBJ2-7 and V is TRBV7-6; D perhaps matches TRBD1 (6 bases). Germline V gives CDR1 SGHVS, CDR2 FNYEAQ. This CDR3 has 15 amino acids. The V end lost 1 base, the J end lost 0 bases, and 10 bases lay between the germline ends. CDR3 nucleotides: TGTGCCAGCAGCTTAGAACAGGGTAGCTCCTACGAGCAGTACTTC. Translated: CASSLEQGSSYEQYF.

The V call is TRBV27, the J call TRBJ1-1; D unclear. V was clipped by 0 bases and J by 1 base, with 6 bases between them. Germline CDR1 is MNHEY and CDR2 is SMNVEV (reference sequence). There are 14 residues in the CDR3. CDR3 nucleotide sequence: TGTGCCAGCAGTTTATCGATCGGGAACACTGAAGCTTTCTTT. Its translation is CASSLSIGNTEAFF.

The CDR3 nucleotides read TGTGCCAGCGGGCAGGGTACGTCTTTCTTT. Translating gives CASGQGTSFF. V is TRBV6-5 and J is TRBJ1-1, with a possible D match to TRBD1 (5 bases). V was pared by 8 bases and J by 12 bases, with 13 bases between. This CDR3 is 10 amino acids long. The germline V gene encodes CDR1 MNHEY and CDR2 SVGAGI.

The chain joins TRBV5-5 to TRBJ2-2, with 7 bases matching TRBD2. CDR1 is SGHKS and CDR2 is YYEKEE in the germline V gene (reference sequence). Losses at the gene ends were 1 base for V and 2 bases for J; bases not matched to a gene: 17. This CDR3 has 20 residues. The CDR3 spells CASSLWVGRLAGDNTGELFF. The CDR3 coding sequence is TGTGCCAGCAGCTTGTGGGTGGGTAGATTGGCGGGAGATAACACCGGGGAGCTGTTTTTT.

V usage is TRBV4-3 and J usage is TRBJ1-5; D call uncertain. From germline, CDR1 is LGHNA and CDR2 YSLEER. V dropped 0 bases and J dropped 11 bases, with 11 bases sitting between them. This CDR3 is built from 13 residues. The CDR3 loop is CASSQDFREAQHF. For the CDR3, the DNA is TGCGCCAGCAGCCAAGATTTTCGCGAGGCCCAGCATTTT.

The gene calls are TRBV29-1 and TRBJ1-2, with a weak D call TRBD1 (5 bases). CDR3 size: 13 residues. Trimming removed 3 bases at V and 8 bases at J, with 16 bases between. CDR1 and CDR2 from the germline V gene are SQVTM and ANQGSEA. The CDR3 DNA is TGCAGCGTTGAGCCTTGGGGCAGGACGGGCTACACCTTC. Encoded protein: CSVEPWGRTGYTF. The whole variable domain, remainder taken from reference TRBV29-1 and TRBJ1-2, is SAVISQKPSRDICQRGTSLTIQCQVDSQVTMMFWYRQQPGQSLTLIATANQGSEATYESGFVIDKFPISRPNLTFSTLTVSNMSPEDSSIYLCSVEPWGRTGYTFGSGTRLTVV.

The chain links TRBV5-4 to TRBJ1-4, with a possible D match to TRBD1 (6 bases). V shed 4 bases and J shed 4 bases, with 17 bases lying between them. CDR3 length: 16 amino acids. Looked up from germline, CDR1 is SGHNT and CDR2 is YYREEE (reference sequence). Written as DNA, the CDR3 is TGTGCCAGCAGCCCGGACAGTTCGACCAGTAATGAAAAACTGTTTTTT. Translation: CASSPDSSTSNEKLFF. Variable domain in full (rest from reference TRBV5-4 and TRBJ1-4): ETGVTQSPTHLIKTRGQQVTLRCSSQSGHNTVSWYQQALGQGPQFIFQYYREEENGRGNFPPRFSGLQFPNYSSELNVNALELDDSALYLCASSPDSSTSNEKLFFGSGTQLSVL.